This T cell receptor beta chain was captured by sequencing in a study of T cells after yellow fever vaccination. Study-level results: Boosting was followed by the reappearance of most primary-vaccination clones (roughly 95% CD4, about 88% CD8).

A note on this clonotype: Its antigen is still unknown.

Via MiXCR, TCRdb re-called the 5' RACE reads, giving one row per CDR3 protein. Of hundreds of thousands of distinct CDR3 sequences detected, roughly 19% appear once; the ten largest clones hold roughly an eighth. This TCR was recovered from a man younger than 40 who received the YFV17D yellow fever vaccine. The sequencing used PBMCs, collected 15 days after the yellow fever booster vaccination.

The CDR3 sequence: CASSRKAGSANTGELFF. As DNA, the CDR3 is TGCGCCAGCAGCCGGAAAGCAGGGAGCGCGAACACCGGGGAGCTGTTTTTT. The J gene is TRBJ2-2, the V gene TRBV4-3; D assignment may be TRBD1 or TRBD2 (5 bases each). The CDR3 spans 17 residues. Trimming removed 4 bases from V and 0 bases from J, with 15 bases in between. Germline values: CDR1 LGHNA, CDR2 YSLEER.